The rows below give T cell receptor beta chains drawn from one sample of a study of CD8 T cells in ankylosing spondylitis. TCRdb re-called the 5' RACE reads through MiXCR, storing one row per CDR3 protein. The sample has some 240,000 distinct CDR3 sequences, more than 15% seen once. The specimen was blood, either unsorted or a sorted T cell fraction (not recorded which). The origin of the receptors is a male donor with ankylosing spondylitis or in good health (not recorded which). The CDR3 runs from the conserved cysteine through the conserved F or W. The order of the fields is CDR3 length, D gene, V gene, clone size, J gene, CDR3 protein, CDR3 DNA. D genes are given only for firm matches. A row's size may be missing; if present it is once, few, many or a size class.

12	-	TRBV25-1	-	TRBJ1-4	CASSAGEEKLFF	TGTGCCAGCAGTGCGGGAGAAGAAAAACTGTTTTTT
14	-	TRBV20-1	-	TRBJ1-1	CSALTDRGDTEAFF	TGCAGTGCTCTTACAGACCGAGGGGACACTGAAGCTTTCTTT
18	TRBD2	TRBV4-1	-	TRBJ2-1	CASSQDSNLAGDYNEQFF	TGCGCCAGCAGCCAAGATTCCAATTTGGCGGGAGACTACAATGAGCAGTTCTTC
11	-	TRBV12-3/TRBV12-4	few	TRBJ2-1	CASSDSHEQFF	TGTGCCAGCAGTGACAGCCATGAGCAGTTCTTC
12	-	TRBV6-5	many	TRBJ2-5	CATIGLSETQYF	TGTGCCACGATAGGGTTATCAGAGACCCAGTACTTC
14	-	TRBV27	-	TRBJ2-7	CASSPQGRAYELYF	TGTGCCAGCAGTCCACAGGGGAGGGCCTACGAGCTGTACTTC
19	-	TRBV6-4	-	TRBJ2-5	CTCSFFLGSTEGGQETQYF	TGTACCTGCAGTTTTTTTCTGGGGAGTACGGAGGGCGGCCAAGAGACCCAGTACTTC
16	-	TRBV4-1	many	TRBJ2-7	CASSQDLTVFLYEQYF	TGCGCCAGCAGCCAAGATCTGACAGTTTTCCTCTACGAGCAGTACTTC
14	-	TRBV27	many	TRBJ2-2	CASSSRPFSGELFF	TGTGCCAGCAGTTCCCGTCCTTTTTCCGGGGAGCTGTTTTTT
15	-	TRBV6-5	few	TRBJ2-2	CASSYSNYLPGELFF	TGTGCCAGCAGTTACTCGAATTACTTGCCCGGGGAGCTGTTTTTT
15	-	TRBV7-8	large	TRBJ1-1	CASRVGHRGDTEAFF	TGTGCCAGCCGAGTAGGGCACCGTGGGGACACTGAAGCTTTCTTT
14	-	TRBV12-3/TRBV12-4	few	TRBJ2-7	CASSLGYGTYEQYF	TGTGCCAGCAGTTTAGGGTACGGGACCTACGAGCAGTACTTC
13	-	TRBV29-1	few	TRBJ2-7	CSVVPRGYYEQYF	TGCAGCGTTGTGCCTCGGGGGTACTACGAGCAGTACTTC
16	-	TRBV5-8	-	TRBJ2-3	CASSLRFAGSTDTQYF	TGTGCCAGCAGCTTGCGTTTCGCGGGAAGCACAGATACGCAGTATTTT
13	-	TRBV20-1	-	TRBJ2-3	CSARAGLFDTQYF	TGCAGTGCTAGAGCGGGACTGTTTGATACGCAGTATTTT
12	-	TRBV29-1	few	TRBJ2-7	CSVEGEPEEQYF	TGCAGCGTTGAAGGTGAGCCCGAGGAGCAGTACTTC
14	-	TRBV20-1	-	TRBJ2-1	CSARSQSSYNEQFF	TGCAGTGCTAGGTCCCAGAGCTCCTACAATGAGCAGTTCTTC
15	-	TRBV28	-	TRBJ2-2	CASSLGLINTGELFF	TGTGCCAGCAGTTTAGGCTTAATTAACACCGGGGAGCTGTTTTTT
17	TRBD2	TRBV20-1	-	TRBJ2-5	CSASLPLGLALDETQYF	TGCAGTGCCTCGCTCCCCCTGGGACTAGCTTTAGATGAGACCCAGTACTTC
15	-	TRBV6-5	many	TRBJ2-5	CASSYSSRGIGTQYF	TGTGCCAGCAGTTACTCCTCCCGGGGGATAGGGACCCAGTACTTC
15	-	TRBV12-3/TRBV12-4	-	TRBJ2-3	CASTLWGLNTDTQYF	TGTGCCAGCACCCTGTGGGGCCTAAACACAGATACGCAGTATTTT
17	TRBD2	TRBV9	-	TRBJ2-2	CASSDRTSGRFTGELFF	TGTGCCAGCAGCGATAGGACTAGCGGGAGGTTCACCGGGGAGCTGTTTTTT
15	-	TRBV10-3	-	TRBJ1-1	CAISESGLVNTEAFF	TGTGCCATCAGTGAGTCAGGATTGGTGAACACTGAAGCTTTCTTT
16	-	TRBV4-1	once	TRBJ2-7	CARSQDPPDSYYEQYF	TGCGCCAGAAGCCAAGATCCCCCTGACAGTTACTACGAGCAGTACTTC
14	-	TRBV12-3/TRBV12-4	-	TRBJ2-6	CASSPAGGANVLTF	TGTGCCAGCAGTCCCGCAGGTGGGGCCAACGTCCTGACTTTC
12	-	TRBV12-3/TRBV12-4	many	TRBJ2-7	CASSPDTYEQYF	TGTGCCAGCAGCCCGGACACTTACGAGCAGTACTTC
18	TRBD2	TRBV24-1	-	TRBJ2-3	CATSGGTSGSTKTDTQYF	TGTGCCACGTCGGGCGGGACTAGCGGGAGTACAAAAACAGATACGCAGTATTTT
18	-	TRBV3-1	-	TRBJ2-1	CASSQDPLLAATYNEQFF	TGTGCCAGCAGCCAAGACCCCCTCCTAGCAGCTACCTACAATGAGCAGTTCTTC
15	-	TRBV4-3	few	TRBJ2-7	CASSHDSGSSYEQYF	TGCGCCAGCAGCCATGATAGCGGAAGCTCCTACGAGCAGTACTTC
16	-	TRBV6-1	few	TRBJ2-3	CASREDTPISTDTQYF	TGTGCCAGCAGGGAGGACACCCCCATTAGCACAGATACGCAGTATTTT
14	TRBD1	TRBV29-1	few	TRBJ2-2	CSVVGTGRPGELFF	TGCAGCGTTGTGGGGACAGGACGCCCCGGGGAGCTGTTTTTT
14	-	TRBV27	-	TRBJ2-1	CASTLSGLYNEQFF	TGTGCCAGCACCCTGAGCGGGCTGTACAATGAGCAGTTCTTC
14	-	TRBV15	-	TRBJ2-7	CATSRELGTYEQYF	TGTGCCACCAGCAGAGAACTCGGTACCTACGAGCAGTACTTC
15	-	TRBV20-1	medium-sized	TRBJ1-1	CSARERGTTNTEAFF	TGCAGTGCTAGAGAGAGGGGGACTACGAACACTGAAGCTTTCTTT
15	TRBD1	TRBV27	-	TRBJ1-2	CASSLDRADLNGYTF	TGTGCCAGCAGTCTAGACAGGGCCGATTTGAATGGCTACACCTTC
16	-	TRBV11-2	few	TRBJ2-5	CASSYEGQRVGETQYF	TGTGCCAGCAGCTATGAGGGACAGCGGGTTGGGGAGACCCAGTACTTC
15	-	TRBV20-1	few	TRBJ2-1	CSARDREKSYNEQFF	TGCAGTGCTAGAGACCGGGAGAAGTCATACAATGAGCAGTTCTTC
17	-	TRBV4-2	few	TRBJ2-7	CASSQVWSGGTSYEQYF	TGTGCCAGCAGCCAAGTGTGGTCGGGGGGCACTTCCTACGAGCAGTACTTC
16	-	TRBV25-1	-	TRBJ1-6	CASSEPGVGFNSPLHF	TGTGCCAGCAGTGAACCAGGAGTAGGGTTTAATTCACCCCTCCACTTT
16	TRBD2	TRBV6-5	few	TRBJ2-1	CASSYPSGIGYNEQFF	TGTGCCAGCAGTTACCCTAGCGGGATTGGCTACAATGAGCAGTTCTTC
15	-	TRBV28	many	TRBJ2-3	CASSSTYGSADTQYF	TGTGCCAGCAGCTCGACCTATGGTTCCGCAGATACGCAGTATTTT
19	TRBD2	TRBV11-2	few	TRBJ2-7	CASSKNGLAGLLSSYEQYF	TGTGCCAGCAGCAAAAATGGACTAGCGGGCCTTCTAAGCTCCTACGAGCAGTACTTC
16	TRBD1	TRBV6-5	few	TRBJ2-5	CASSYRLAGTVGTQYF	TGTGCCAGCAGTTACCGCCTTGCAGGGACAGTAGGGACCCAGTACTTC
15	TRBD2	TRBV5-1	-	TRBJ2-3	CASRLAGGPPDTQYF	TGCGCCAGCAGACTAGCGGGAGGGCCTCCAGATACGCAGTATTTT
18	-	TRBV11-2	-	TRBJ2-7	CASSLDLWAGQSNYEQYF	TGTGCCAGCAGCTTAGATCTCTGGGCAGGGCAAAGTAACTACGAGCAGTACTTC
16	-	TRBV9	-	TRBJ2-1	CASSVVGGMAYNEQFF	TGTGCCAGCAGCGTAGTGGGCGGGATGGCCTACAATGAGCAGTTCTTC
14	-	TRBV11-2	many	TRBJ2-2	CASTFGISAGELFF	TGTGCCAGCACCTTCGGGATCTCGGCCGGGGAGCTGTTTTTT
15	-	TRBV27	few	TRBJ2-2	CASSSLQGAEGELFF	TGTGCCAGCAGTTCCCTGCAGGGCGCGGAGGGGGAGCTGTTTTTT
17	TRBD2	TRBV4-1	few	TRBJ2-1	CASSLEPGLASYNEQFF	TGCGCCAGCAGCTTAGAACCTGGACTAGCCTCCTACAATGAGCAGTTCTTC
14	-	TRBV6-5	few	TRBJ1-4	CASSSPGSNEKLFF	TGTGCCAGCAGTTCCCCGGGTAGTAATGAAAAACTGTTTTTT
13	-	TRBV12-3/TRBV12-4	few	TRBJ2-1	CASTSSGDNEQFF	TGTGCCAGCACCTCATCAGGGGATAATGAGCAGTTCTTC
15	-	TRBV5-1	few	TRBJ2-1	CASSLAQGGDNEQFF	TGCGCCAGCAGCTTGGCCCAGGGTGGGGATAATGAGCAGTTCTTC
15	-	TRBV29-1	few	TRBJ2-1	CSVADKWSSYNEQFF	TGCAGCGTTGCGGACAAGTGGAGCTCCTACAATGAGCAGTTCTTC
15	-	TRBV4-1	few	TRBJ2-1	CASSHLKGLQGEQFF	TGCGCCAGCAGCCACCTCAAGGGACTACAGGGTGAGCAGTTCTTC
16	TRBD1	TRBV4-1	-	TRBJ1-1	CASSQDHRGLNTEAFF	TGCGCCAGCAGCCAAGATCACAGGGGGCTGAACACTGAAGCTTTCTTT
18	TRBD2	TRBV4-1	-	TRBJ2-3	CASSQESGATSSTDTQYF	TGCGCCAGCAGCCAAGAATCCGGGGCGACTAGCAGCACAGATACGCAGTATTTT
16	-	TRBV27	few	TRBJ2-3	CASSSTGPDSTDTQYF	TGTGCCAGCAGTTCCACAGGGCCAGATAGCACAGATACGCAGTATTTT
12	-	TRBV29-1	few	TRBJ2-7	CSVVSDSYEQYF	TGCAGCGTTGTCTCGGACAGTTACGAGCAGTACTTC
15	TRBD2	TRBV7-3	-	TRBJ2-5	CASSQLAGEIETQYF	TGTGCCAGCAGCCAGCTAGCGGGAGAGATCGAGACCCAGTACTTC
14	-	TRBV29-1	-	TRBJ2-7	CSVGARGQSYEQYF	TGCAGCGTTGGGGCCAGGGGTCAATCCTACGAGCAGTACTTC